This TCR beta chain appears in the sequencing data of a study of T cells in Graves' hyperthyroidism and ophthalmopathy. Regarding the study as a whole: Blood also showed most of the thyroid clonotypes that were expanded above 0.001.

V was cut by 8 bases and J by 4 bases, with 12 bases left in between. The CDR3 extends over 13 amino acids. Germline lookup yields CDR1 SGHAT and CDR2 FQNNGV. RNA transcripts were the template for amplifying TCR beta CDR3 regions. Researchers ran a first-round RT-PCR on the TCR CDR3 using the HTBI primer set. TCRdb used MiXCR to reprocess the multiplex PCR reads, holding one entry per CDR3 protein. The sample yields approximately 400,000 distinct CDR3 sequences, 15% to 17% seen once. This clonotype was seen ten or more times. Antigen specificity is unknown. Graves' hyperthyroidism qualified as stable when ophthalmopathy did not progress within 18 months. Every diagnosis used clinical symptoms, serum thyroxine and TRAb, thyroid ultrasound and orbital computed tomography.

Sequencing was done on a sample of blood. V is TRBV11-2 and J is TRBJ1-3; no clear D gene. The origin of this receptor is a woman between 18 and 29 years old with Graves' hyperthyroidism. DNA of the CDR3: TGTGCCAGCCGGAGGGTGCTAGGAAACACCATATATTTT. This sequence encodes CASRRVLGNTIYF.